Below are 24 T cell receptor beta chains sequenced from a single sample in a study of T-cell reconstitution after alpha-beta-depleted transplantation in children. Unique molecular identifiers were incorporated when the TCRbeta library was constructed. TCRdb itself ran the PCR reads through MiXCR, one entry per CDR3 protein. The table includes about 340,000 distinct CDR3 sequences, about 9.4% detected once. The sample consisted of PBMCs from the stem cell graft donor, taken from the stem cell graft. These receptors all come from a human donor who donated a stem cell graft to a child with acute lymphoblastic leukemia.

This clonotype was counted only a few times. The gene calls are TRBV6-1 and TRBJ1-2, with 10 bases aligning to TRBD1. From germline, CDR1 is MNHNS and CDR2 SASEGT. The CDR3 loop spans 14 amino acids. The junction had 6 bases not matched to a gene; V was cut back by 5 bases and J by 6 bases. The CDR3 loop is CASSIAGTGDGYTF. The CDR3 DNA is TGTGCCAGCAGTATAGCCGGGACAGGGGATGGCTACACCTTC.

V gene TRBV7-2 combines with J gene TRBJ2-3; no clear D. V lost 1 base to trimming and J lost 4 bases, with 12 bases between them. The CDR3 loop spans 15 amino acids. Looked up from germline, CDR1 is SGHTA and CDR2 is FQGNSA. The CDR3 nucleotides are TGTGCCAGCAGCTTAGTAGGGTCCCGTGCAGATACGCAGTATTTT. Amino acid sequence: CASSLVGSRADTQYF.

This clonotype turned up a few times. CDR3 DNA: TGCAGCGTTGATCCGGGAGCCAATGAGCAGTTCTTC. It translates to CSVDPGANEQFF. This chain uses TRBV29-1 with TRBJ2-1, with D perhaps TRBD2 (6 bases). This CDR3 has 12 residues. The germline V gene has CDR1 SQVTM and CDR2 ANQGSEA. V was clipped by 3 bases and J by 6 bases, with 9 bases between them.

There are a few counts of this clonotype. The V and J genes are TRBV20-1 and TRBJ2-3, with D possibly being TRBD2 (5 bases). The CDR3 is 14 amino acids. Germline assignment: CDR1 DFQATT and CDR2 SNEGSKA (reference sequence). The V end was cut by 0 bases, the J end by 4 bases, with 11 bases between. DNA for the CDR3: TGCAGTGCTAGAGATAGCGTTGGGGCAGATACGCAGTATTTT. As protein: CSARDSVGADTQYF.

This clonotype was recorded many times. The chain employs TRBV5-6 and TRBJ2-5; tentative D call: TRBD2 (6 bases). The length of the CDR3 is 14 residues. Germline CDR1 SGHDT, CDR2 YYEEEE. Trimming took 3 bases from V and 1 from J, leaving 10 bases between them. The CDR3 DNA sequence: TGTGCCAGCAGCTGGGAGGACACCCAAGAGACCCAGTACTTC. As protein: CASSWEDTQETQYF.

There are a few counts of this clonotype. Its ends do not fully match the called genes, so a read error is possible. The CDR3 DNA reads as TGTGCTAGCAGACCAGGACAAAACACCGGGGAGCTGTTTTTT. Protein sequence: CASRPGQNTGELFF. V gene TRBV7-7 combines with J gene TRBJ2-2; maybe TRBD1 (5 bases). CDR1 is SSHAT, CDR2 FNYEAQ, per germline (reference sequence). The CDR3 extends over 14 amino acids.

The CDR3 bases are TGCGCCAGCAGCCTCGATTCAGGGGGCAATCAGCCCCAGCATTTT. It yields the protein CASSLDSGGNQPQHF. The genes are TRBV5-1 and TRBJ1-5; TRBD1 is a possible D gene (6 bases). CDR1 is SGHRS, CDR2 YFSETQ, per germline. The V gene lost 4 bases and the J gene lost 2 bases, with 13 bases spanning the gap. The CDR3 loop spans 15 amino acids.

There are many counts of this clonotype. The chain recombines TRBV9 with TRBJ2-2; 9 nucleotides line up with TRBD2. This CDR3 is built from 15 residues. V shed 1 base, J shed 4 bases, and the junction held 2 bases outside the gene matches. CDR1 and CDR2 (germline): SGDLS, YYNGEE. The CDR3: CASSVPAGGTGELFF. CDR3 nucleotide sequence: TGTGCCAGCAGCGTACCAGCGGGAGGCACCGGGGAGCTGTTTTTT.

This clonotype was picked up a small number of times. The chain couples TRBV9 to TRBJ2-1; TRBD2 matches at 8 bases. Losses at the gene ends were 3 bases for V and 8 bases for J; bases not matched to a gene: 10. Germline V CDR1 and CDR2: SGDLS, YYNGEE. The CDR3 loop spans 15 amino acids. The CDR3 DNA reads TGTGCCAGCAGCGACCGAGCGGGAGCGGTGGATGAGCAGTTCTTC. This sequence encodes CASSDRAGAVDEQFF.

The chain recombines TRBV20-1 with TRBJ2-1; 8 bases are a match to TRBD1. From germline, CDR1 is DFQATT and CDR2 SNEGSKA (reference sequence). The CDR3 is 15 residues long. V lost 1 base and J lost 3; bases outside the gene matches: 5. CDR3 sequence: CSARAGTGVYNEQFF. The CDR3 DNA sequence: TGCAGTGCTAGAGCCGGGACAGGAGTCTACAATGAGCAGTTCTTC.

This rearrangement joins TRBV5-1 to TRBJ2-6; TRBD2 is a possible D gene (5 bases). The CDR3 runs to 18 residues. Trimming left V 3 bases short and J 0 bases short, with 16 bases between. The germline gives CDR1 SGHRS, CDR2 YFSETQ. The CDR3 loop is CASSYSGVPLSGANVLTF. The CDR3 DNA is TGCGCCAGCAGCTATTCCGGGGTCCCTCTCTCTGGGGCCAACGTCCTGACTTTC.

This clonotype occurred many times. This chain joins TRBV7-6 and TRBJ2-7; D gene ambiguous. The CDR3 is 13 amino acids. CDR1 is SGHVS and CDR2 is FNYEAQ in the germline V gene. V shed 2 bases and J shed 3 bases, with 8 bases lying between them. CDR3 sequence reads: CASSLRKGYEQYF. CDR3 sequence (DNA): TGTGCCAGCAGCTTAAGGAAAGGCTACGAGCAGTACTTC. The full variable domain, in which reference TRBV7-6 and TRBJ2-7 provide the parts outside the CDR3, is GAGVSQSPRYKVTKRGQDVALRCDPISGHVSLYWYRQALGQGPEFLTYFNYEAQQDKSGLPNDRFSAERPEGSISTLTIQRTEQRDSAMYRCASSLRKGYEQYFGPGTRLTVT.

V usage is TRBV5-6 and J usage is TRBJ1-5; D is uncertain. Germline V CDR1 and CDR2: SGHDT, YYEEEE. Trimming left V 0 bases short and J 5 bases short, with 12 bases between. The CDR3 extends over 15 amino acids. CDR3 in DNA: TGTGCCAGCAGCTTGGGAGGACGCCCAGATCAGCCCCAGCATTTT. As protein: CASSLGGRPDQPQHF.

The V gene is TRBV2, the J gene TRBJ2-3; D not resolved. Trimming took off 0 bases at V and 0 bases at J, with 7 bases between the two ends. The CDR3 consists of 15 residues. Germline V CDR1 and CDR2: SNHLY, FYNNEI. The CDR3 protein is CASSEARSSTDTQYF. CDR3 nucleotides: TGTGCCAGCAGTGAAGCGCGTAGCAGCACAGATACGCAGTATTTT.

This rearrangement joins TRBV9 to TRBJ2-1, with TRBD2 matching over 9 bases. Unmatched junction bases numbered 3, after V lost 6 bases and J lost 5 bases. Germline V gives CDR1 SGDLS, CDR2 YYNGEE. The CDR3 length is 13 residues. The CDR3 protein is CASNQREDNEQFF. The CDR3 DNA reads TGTGCCAGCAACCAGCGGGAGGACAATGAGCAGTTCTTC.

This clonotype occurred many times. The gene calls are TRBV5-1 and TRBJ2-5, with 10 positions matching TRBD1. This CDR3 comprises 14 residues. Per germline, CDR1 SGHRS and CDR2 YFSETQ. V dropped 4 bases and J dropped 4; count of bases not matched to a gene: 4. The CDR3 protein is CASSQTGGLETQYF. The CDR3 DNA is TGCGCCAGCAGCCAGACAGGGGGCCTAGAGACCCAGTACTTC.

This clonotype showed up just a few times. V is TRBV29-1 and J is TRBJ2-4; D unclear. Deletions cut 1 base from V and 3 bases from J, with 10 bases between. This CDR3 has 14 amino acids. Germline CDR1 and CDR2: SQVTM and ANQGSEA. The chain's CDR3 is CSVEGPGNKNIQYF. Written as DNA, the CDR3 is TGCAGCGTTGAAGGTCCGGGCAACAAAAACATTCAGTACTTC.

This clonotype has a handful of counts. The V call is TRBV20-1, the J call TRBJ1-5, with 10 positions matching TRBD1. Trimming at V came to 6 bases and at J to 5 bases, leaving 13 bases not matched to a gene. CDR1 is DFQATT and CDR2 is SNEGSKA in the germline V gene (reference sequence). The CDR3 contains 16 residues. The CDR3 bases are TGCAGTGCCAATCTCCCGACAGGGGGCATGGATCAGCCCCAGCATTTT. Encoded protein: CSANLPTGGMDQPQHF.

The V and J genes are TRBV5-1 and TRBJ1-1; maybe TRBD1 (6 bases). The CDR3 totals 13 residues. In germline, CDR1 is SGHRS, CDR2 YFSETQ. Trimming pared 4 bases from V and 5 bases from J, leaving 12 bases between. CDR3 DNA sequence: TGCGCCAGCAGCACAGGGAACCCGACTGAAGCTTTCTTT. It encodes CASSTGNPTEAFF. The entire variable domain, with the rest obtained from reference TRBV5-1 and TRBJ1-1, is as follows: KAGVTQTPRYLIKTRGQQVTLSCSPISGHRSVSWYQQTPGQGLQFLFEYFSETQRNKGNFPGRFSGRQFSNSRSEMNVSTLELGDSALYLCASSTGNPTEAFFGQGTRLTVV.

This clonotype was seen only a few times. The V and J genes are TRBV12-3 or TRBV12-4 and TRBJ2-7; 9 bases match TRBD2. With 2 bases clipped from V and 6 bases from J, the junction kept 8 bases outside the gene matches. The CDR3 spans 15 residues. The CDR3 DNA sequence: TGTGCCAGCAGTTTATGGGTAGCGGGAGTCGGCGAGCAGTACTTC. Amino acids: CASSLWVAGVGEQYF.

This clonotype was counted between two and nine times. The genes are TRBV4-1 and TRBJ1-2, with D possibly matching TRBD1 (6 bases). CDR3 length: 14 residues. Germline V gene sequence: CDR1 MGHRA, CDR2 YSYEKL. V was pared by 5 bases and J by 3 bases, with 13 bases between. The CDR3 reads CASSAGQWDYGYTF. CDR3 in DNA: TGCGCCAGCAGCGCGGGACAATGGGACTATGGCTACACCTTC.

This chain connects TRBV20-1 to TRBJ2-5; tentatively, D is TRBD1 or TRBD2 (7 bases each). The germline gives CDR1 DFQATT, CDR2 SNEGSKA (reference sequence). V gave up 6 bases and J gave up 3 bases, with 20 bases separating them. CDR3 size: 15 residues. The DNA of the CDR3 is TGCAGTGCGCACAACAGGGGCGGGGGAGAAGAGACCCAGTACTTC. Its protein product is CSAHNRGGGEETQYF.

The chain carries TRBV11-2 and TRBJ2-2, with TRBD2 identical over 10 bases. Trimming removed 3 bases from V and 7 bases from J; junction bases left unmatched: 11. The CDR3 loop spans 17 amino acids. Germline V lookup: CDR1 SGHAT, CDR2 FQNNGV. Written as DNA, the CDR3 is TGTGCCAGCAGCTTGGGAGGTACTAGCGGGATTATCGGGGAGCTGTTTTTT. This gives the protein CASSLGGTSGIIGELFF.

This clonotype was recorded a few times. V and J are TRBV7-6 and TRBJ2-3, with no clear D. Looked up from germline, CDR1 is SGHVS and CDR2 is FNYEAQ. Deletions cut 8 bases from V and 4 bases from J, with 10 bases between. CDR3 length equals 12 residues. Here the CDR3 reads CASARKADTQYF. The DNA of the CDR3 is TGTGCCAGCGCACGGAAGGCAGATACGCAGTATTTT.